This T cell receptor beta chain derives from a study of regulatory T cells in long-lasting Graves disease. Study observations and caveats: Researchers reported studying only peripheral blood, not thyroid tissue.

The sample holds many counts of this clonotype. Its antigen is not identified. Time point given: newly diagnosed GD, antithyroid drugs for less than 3 months. RNA isolated from PBMCs was used to make the TCR library. Construction of TCR beta libraries relied on iRepertoire HTBI primers and on Arm-PCR targeting CDR3 regions. From the multiplex PCR reads, TCRdb called clonotypes with MiXCR, one entry per CDR3 protein. The sample carries roughly 610,000 distinct CDR3 sequences, about 16% recorded once. Trimming took 0 bases from V and 1 from J, leaving 8 bases between them. Germline V CDR1 and CDR2: SGHRS, YFSETQ. The CDR3 runs to 15 residues. These sequences were also reported in another study, on T cells in Graves' hyperthyroidism and ophthalmopathy. That work adds: It was uncontrolled infection, other autoimmune disease, pregnancy or lactation that excluded patients.

The rearrangement joins TRBV5-1 to TRBJ2-1; D ambiguous. The specimen was peripheral blood mononuclear cells (PBMCs), collected at new diagnosis, from a patient treated with antithyroid drugs. The sequence was obtained from a woman aged 25 to 45 with Graves disease. The CDR3 loop reads CASSLELRSYNEQFF. The CDR3 DNA sequence: TGCGCCAGCAGCTTGGAGCTTAGATCCTACAATGAGCAGTTCTTC.